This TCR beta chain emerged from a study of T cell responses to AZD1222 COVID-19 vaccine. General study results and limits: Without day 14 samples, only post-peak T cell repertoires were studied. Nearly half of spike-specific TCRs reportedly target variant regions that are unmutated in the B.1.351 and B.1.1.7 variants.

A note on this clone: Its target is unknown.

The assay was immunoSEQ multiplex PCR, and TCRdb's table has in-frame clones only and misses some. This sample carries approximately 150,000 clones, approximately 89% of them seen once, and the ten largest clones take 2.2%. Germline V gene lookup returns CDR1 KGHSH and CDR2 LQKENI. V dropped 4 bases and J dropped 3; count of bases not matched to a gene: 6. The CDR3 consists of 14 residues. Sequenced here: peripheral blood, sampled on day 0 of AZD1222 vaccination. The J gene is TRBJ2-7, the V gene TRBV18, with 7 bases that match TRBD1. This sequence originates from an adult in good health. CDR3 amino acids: CASSQGTAFYEQYF. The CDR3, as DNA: TGTGCCAGCTCACAAGGGACAGCCTTCTACGAGCAGTACTTC. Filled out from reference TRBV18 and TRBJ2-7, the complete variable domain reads NAGVMQNPRHLVRRRGQEARLRCSPMKGHSHVYWYRQLPEEGLKFMVYLQKENIIDESGMPKERFSAEFPKEGPSILRIQQVVRGDSAAYFCASSQGTAFYEQYFGPGTRLTVT.